These 31 T cell receptor beta chains were sequenced from one sample in a study of blood T cell repertoires in COVID-19. TCRdb's copy holds only in-frame clones and misses some; the assay was immunoSEQ multiplex PCR. Here the sample spans 35,000 to 50,000 clones, 75% to 90% being singletons. Sequences were obtained from peripheral blood. Receptors originate from a woman of 80 years or more with active COVID-19.

The V gene is TRBV21-1, the J gene TRBJ2-2; TRBD2 is the table's D call and was not checked against the DNA. TRBV21-1 is shown as a pseudogene. This CDR3 region has 16 residues. In DNA form, the CDR3 reads TGTGCCAGCAGCAACCTAGCGGGGGGTCCCACCGGGGAGCTGTTTTTT. Translated, it gives CASSNLAGGPTGELFF.

This rearrangement joins TRBV5-1 to TRBJ1-1, with D possibly being TRBD1 (6 bases). The CDR3 runs 15 residues. V lost 1 base, J lost 6 bases, and 16 bases lay in between. CDR1 SGHRS and CDR2 YFSETQ come from the germline V gene. The CDR3 DNA follows: TGCGCCAGCAGCTTGTACCCCCCCAGGGGACCTGAAGCTTTCTTT. This gives the protein CASSLYPPRGPEAFF.

The chain employs TRBV19 and TRBJ1-6, with no clear D. CDR3 length: 12 amino acids. CDR1 and CDR2 from the germline V gene are LNHDA and SQIVND (reference sequence). V was pared by 7 bases and J by 10 bases, with 11 bases between. The CDR3: CASNSPASPLHF. DNA for the CDR3: TGTGCCAGTAACAGCCCCGCCTCACCCCTCCACTTT.

The chain recombines TRBV7-2 with TRBJ2-3; D remains ambiguous. This CDR3 is 13 amino acids long. The germline V gene encodes CDR1 SGHTA and CDR2 FQGNSA. V lost 5 bases and J lost 1, with 7 bases in between. DNA for the CDR3: TGTGCCAGCAGCCCATTAGGCACAGATACGCAGTATTTT. Residues: CASSPLGTDTQYF.

This chain connects TRBV7-2 to TRBJ2-3, with 12 positions matching TRBD2. Germline V CDR1 and CDR2: SGHTA, FQGNSA. V lost 4 bases to trimming and J lost 6 bases; unmatched junction nucleotides: 8. The CDR3 runs 16 residues. The CDR3 DNA reads TGTGCCAGCAGCTGGGTGACTAGCGGGGGTGGGGATACGCAGTATTTT. Translated: CASSWVTSGGGDTQYF.

The chain joins TRBV11-3 to TRBJ2-1; 7 bases line up with TRBD1. V trimming: 5 bases; J trimming: 2 bases; junction bases outside the gene matches: 15. The CDR3 totals 18 residues. Germline V gives CDR1 SGHNT, CDR2 YENEEA. The CDR3 DNA reads TGTGCCAGCAGCCTCGCCGCGACAGGGTTTGGCCCCTACAATGAGCAGTTCTTC. It codes for CASSLAATGFGPYNEQFF.

The chain combines TRBV5-6 with TRBJ2-7; 7 bases fit TRBD1. The CDR3 spans 12 residues. Trimming at V came to 3 bases and at J to 6 bases, leaving 3 bases not matched to a gene. CDR1 is SGHDT, CDR2 YYEEEE, per germline. The CDR3 reads CASSSDRREQYF. The CDR3 region has the DNA TGTGCCAGCAGCTCGGACAGGCGCGAGCAGTACTTC.

The V and J genes are TRBV6-5 and TRBJ2-2; D might be TRBD2 (6 bases). Trimming cost V 2 bases and J 8 bases, with 12 bases left between them. Germline V gives CDR1 MNHEY, CDR2 SVGAGI. This CDR3 has 14 residues. In DNA, the CDR3 is TGTGCCAGCAGTTACCCCAGGGCGGGAGGGGAGCTGTTTTTT. Translated: CASSYPRAGGELFF.

The genes are TRBV5-1 and TRBJ1-2; tentative D call: TRBD1 (5 bases). The germline V gene encodes CDR1 SGHRS and CDR2 YFSETQ. This CDR3 is built from 14 residues. V lost 4 bases and J lost 4, with 14 bases in between. CDR3 region: CASSPETVLYGYTF. CDR3 DNA sequence: TGCGCCAGCAGCCCGGAGACAGTTCTCTATGGCTACACCTTC.

This sequence joins TRBV6-5 and TRBJ2-2; D unclear. The CDR3 has 14 residues. Germline V CDR1 and CDR2: MNHEY, SVGAGI. Trimming left V 5 bases short and J 0 bases short, with 7 bases between. CDR3 amino acids: CASSRYANTGELFF. CDR3 DNA sequence: TGTGCCAGCAGTCGCTACGCGAACACCGGGGAGCTGTTTTTT.

This chain joins TRBV9 and TRBJ2-7; 10 bases agree with TRBD1. The CDR3 runs 14 residues. V gave up 2 bases and J gave up 6 bases; unmatched junction bases: 5. The germline CDR1 and CDR2 sequences are SGDLS and YYNGEE. The DNA for the CDR3 is TGTGCCAGCAGCGTTGGACAGGGGGACAGCGAGCAGTACTTC. It codes for CASSVGQGDSEQYF.

The rearrangement links TRBV4-1 to TRBJ2-7, with TRBD2 matching over 10 bases. J gave up 3 bases and V 2 bases, and 4 bases lay outside the gene matches. Germline CDR1 reads MGHRA; CDR2 reads YSYEKL. This CDR3 has 15 amino acids. The CDR3 is CASSQPGLANYEQYF. CDR3 DNA sequence: TGCGCCAGCAGCCAACCGGGACTAGCGAACTACGAGCAGTACTTC.

This clone occurred once. The gene calls are TRBV6-2 or TRBV6-3 and TRBJ2-3; a possible D gene is TRBD2 (7 bases). CDR1 is MNHEY and CDR2 is SVGEGT in the germline V gene. The V and J ends lost 5 bases and 1 base respectively, with 13 bases between them. CDR3 length equals 15 residues. The CDR3 nucleotides read TGTGCCAGCAGTGGAAGGGGGGGCCGCACAGATACGCAGTATTTT. This gives the protein CASSGRGGRTDTQYF.

This chain connects TRBV3-1 (or the pseudogene TRBV3-2) to TRBJ2-7, with D perhaps matching TRBD2 (6 bases). CDR3 size: 14 residues. The germline V gene encodes CDR1 LGHDT and CDR2 YNNKEL (reference sequence). V was clipped by 1 base and J by 3 bases, with 10 bases between them. The CDR3 DNA reads TGTGCCAGCAGCCAAGGTACTAGCAACTACGAGCAGTACTTC. This encodes CASSQGTSNYEQYF.

J is TRBJ2-3 and V is TRBV5-8; D is uncertain. CDR1 is SGHTS, CDR2 YDEGEE, per germline. The CDR3 has 13 residues. V was pared by 5 bases and J by 2 bases, with 9 bases between. CDR3 in DNA: TGTGCCAGCAGTCAACAGATCACAGATACGCAGTATTTT. It is translated as CASSQQITDTQYF.

This clone was detected once. The chain combines TRBV3-1 (or the pseudogene TRBV3-2) with TRBJ2-7; 10 nucleotides align to TRBD1. Germline V gives CDR1 LGHDT, CDR2 YNNKEL (reference sequence). This CDR3 is 17 amino acids long. The J segment lost 4 bases and the V segment lost 4 bases, leaving 13 bases of the junction unmatched. CDR3 sequence: CASSRGTRDRGEYEQYF. Written as DNA, the CDR3 is TGTGCCAGCAGCCGGGGGACTCGGGACAGGGGAGAATACGAGCAGTACTTC.

The chain uses TRBV10-2 and TRBJ2-1; 12 bases are shared with TRBD2. Germline lookup yields CDR1 WSHSY and CDR2 SAAADI. J gave up 1 base and V 6 bases, and 4 bases lay outside the gene matches. The CDR3 is 16 residues long. Written as DNA, the CDR3 is TGCGCCAGCAGCGACCTAGCGGGGGGGTCCTACAATGAGCAGTTCTTC. Translated: CASSDLAGGSYNEQFF.

This rearrangement joins TRBV27 to TRBJ1-1; a weak D match, TRBD1 (6 bases). V lost 5 bases, J lost 1 base, and 8 bases lay in between. This CDR3 is built from 13 residues. CDR1 and CDR2 (germline): MNHEY, SMNVEV (reference sequence). The CDR3: CASSADRNTEAFF. Written as DNA, the CDR3 is TGTGCCAGCAGTGCGGACAGGAACACTGAAGCTTTCTTT.

The chain couples TRBV7-2 to TRBJ2-3; 7 nucleotides agree with TRBD2. Germline trimming cut 1 base from V and 0 bases from J; bases unmatched to any gene: 4. From germline, CDR1 is SGHTA and CDR2 FQGNSA. The CDR3 is 16 residues long. In nucleotides, the CDR3 is TGTGCCAGCAGCTTAGAAGCGGGGCCAAGCACAGATACGCAGTATTTT. This sequence encodes CASSLEAGPSTDTQYF.

The V and J genes are TRBV4-3 and TRBJ2-6; tentatively, D is TRBD1 (6 bases). Germline CDR1 and CDR2: LGHNA and YSLEER. The CDR3 is 15 amino acids. V lost 4 bases to trimming and J lost 1 base, with 8 bases between them. The DNA of the CDR3 is TGCGCCAGCAGCCGCAGGGGTTCTGGGGCCAACGTCCTGACTTTC. Amino acid sequence: CASSRRGSGANVLTF.

The chain couples TRBV2 to TRBJ2-7; 9 positions match TRBD2. V shed 6 bases and J 4 bases; nucleotides not matched to a gene: 10. Germline CDR1 and CDR2: SNHLY and FYNNEI. The CDR3 has 15 residues. The CDR3 here is CASRERIAGDYEQYF. The CDR3 nucleotides read TGTGCCAGCAGGGAGAGGATAGCGGGGGATTACGAGCAGTACTTC.

The chain joins TRBV6-5 to TRBJ2-7; perhaps TRBD2 as D (6 bases). Germline V gene lookup returns CDR1 MNHEY and CDR2 SVGAGI. With 4 bases removed from V and 2 bases from J, the gap between germline ends came to 18 bases. The CDR3 loop spans 16 amino acids. The CDR3 nucleotides are TGTGCCAGCAGTTGGTCCGGGACGCGCGGGGCCTACGAGCAGTACTTC. Its protein product is CASSWSGTRGAYEQYF.

This clone appeared a single time. The rearrangement links TRBV7-2 to TRBJ2-5; 8 bases are a match to TRBD2. CDR3 size: 15 residues. The germline V gene has CDR1 SGHTA and CDR2 FQGNSA. J lost 4 bases, V lost 4 bases, and 8 bases had no gene match. DNA of the CDR3: TGTGCCAGCAGCTATATAGGACTAGCTGGAGAGACCCAGTACTTC. It is translated as CASSYIGLAGETQYF. The variable domain in full, completed from reference TRBV7-2 and TRBJ2-5, reads GAGVSQSPSNKVTEKGKDVELRCDPISGHTALYWYRQSLGQGLEFLIYFQGNSAPDKSGLPSDRFSAERTGGSVSTLTIQRTQQEDSAVYLCASSYIGLAGETQYFGPGTRLLVL.

V gene TRBV7-2 combines with J gene TRBJ2-7; D is possibly TRBD1 (5 bases). There are 16 residues in the CDR3. CDR1 SGHTA and CDR2 FQGNSA come from the germline V gene. Trimming shortened V by 6 bases and J by 4 bases, and 22 bases separated the two germline ends. CDR3 bases: TGTGCCAGCAGTCCAAACTTAACGCGTCAGGGATACGAGCAGTACTTC. As protein: CASSPNLTRQGYEQYF.

The rearrangement links TRBV5-1 to TRBJ1-1; TRBD1 is a possible D gene (6 bases). This CDR3 comprises 14 residues. V was clipped by 4 bases and J by 3 bases, with 13 bases between them. Germline V gene sequence: CDR1 SGHRS, CDR2 YFSETQ. CDR3 nucleotide sequence: TGCGCCAGCAGCAATTCCGGGGGGCACACTGAAGCTTTCTTT. Translating it yields CASSNSGGHTEAFF. The full variable domain, with the rest looked up from reference TRBV5-1 and TRBJ1-1, is KAGVTQTPRYLIKTRGQQVTLSCSPISGHRSVSWYQQTPGQGLQFLFEYFSETQRNKGNFPGRFSGRQFSNSRSEMNVSTLELGDSALYLCASSNSGGHTEAFFGQGTRLTVV.

This chain joins TRBV28 and TRBJ2-3, with a possible D match to TRBD2 (5 bases). V lost 6 bases and J 4 bases, leaving 14 bases between the germline ends. From germline, CDR1 is MDHEN and CDR2 SYDVKM. CDR3 length: 14 residues. CDR3 sequence reads: CASSRAAGADTQYF. DNA for the CDR3: TGTGCCAGCAGCCGGGCCGCGGGCGCAGATACGCAGTATTTT.

The CDR3 DNA follows: TGTGCCAGCAGCCCACTAGCGGGGGAGCACAATGAGCAGTTCTTC. As protein: CASSPLAGEHNEQFF. The chain uses TRBV11-1 and TRBJ2-1, with 11 bases aligning to TRBD2. V shed 5 bases and J 5 bases; nucleotides not matched to a gene: 5. The CDR3 loop spans 15 amino acids. The germline V gene has CDR1 SGHAT and CDR2 FQDESV (reference sequence).

The chain carries TRBV27 and TRBJ1-1, with D possibly TRBD1 on 6 matching bases. CDR3 length: 14 residues. The V and J ends lost 4 bases and 1 base respectively, with 10 bases between them. Per the germline V gene, CDR1 is MNHEY and CDR2 is SMNVEV (reference sequence). CDR3 protein: CASSSRGGNTEAFF. As DNA, the CDR3 is TGTGCCAGCAGTTCGCGAGGGGGGAACACTGAAGCTTTCTTT.

The J gene is TRBJ2-3, the V gene TRBV5-6; 11 nucleotides align to TRBD2. V lost 3 bases, J lost 5 bases, and 2 bases stayed unmatched. CDR1 SGHDT and CDR2 YYEEEE come from the germline V gene. The CDR3 covers 14 residues. The CDR3 DNA follows: TGTGCCAGCAGCTCACTAGCGGGGGTAGATACGCAGTATTTT. Translating gives CASSSLAGVDTQYF.

The V gene is TRBV12-3 or TRBV12-4, the J gene TRBJ1-1; no reliable D call. V was trimmed by 5 bases and J by 4 bases, leaving 8 bases between them. The CDR3 length is 12 residues. CDR3 nucleotides: TGTGCCAGCAGTACAGACATCACTGAAGCTTTCTTT. It is translated as CASSTDITEAFF.

The chain employs TRBV5-1 and TRBJ1-2; D might be TRBD1 (5 bases). Trimming removed 0 bases at V and 4 bases at J, with 19 bases between. Germline CDR1 is SGHRS and CDR2 is YFSETQ. The CDR3 has 17 residues. CDR3 in amino acids: CASSLGRGRESPYGYTF. CDR3 DNA sequence: TGCGCCAGCAGCTTGGGGAGGGGCAGGGAGAGCCCCTATGGCTACACCTTC.